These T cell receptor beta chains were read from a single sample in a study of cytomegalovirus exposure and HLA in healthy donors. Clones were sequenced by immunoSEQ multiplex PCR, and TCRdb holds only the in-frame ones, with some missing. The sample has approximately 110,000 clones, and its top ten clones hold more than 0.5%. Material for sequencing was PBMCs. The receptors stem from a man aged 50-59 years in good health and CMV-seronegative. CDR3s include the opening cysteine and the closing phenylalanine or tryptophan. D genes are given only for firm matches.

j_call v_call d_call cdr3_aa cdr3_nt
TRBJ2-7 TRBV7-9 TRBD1 CASSSQTGAEQYF TGTGCCAGCAGCTCCCAGACAGGGGCTGAGCAGTACTTC
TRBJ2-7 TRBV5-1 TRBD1 CASSSGTGVSEQYF TGCGCCAGCAGCTCGGGGACAGGGGTCAGCGAGCAGTACTTC
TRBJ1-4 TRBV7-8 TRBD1 CASSLGQGGNEKLFF TGTGCCAGCAGCTTAGGACAGGGGGGGAATGAAAAACTGTTTTTT
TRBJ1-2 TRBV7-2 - CASSLERSGVTF TGTGCCAGCAGCTTAGAACGCAGCGGGGTCACCTTC
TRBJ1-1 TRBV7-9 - CASSSPQEAEAFF TGTGCCAGCAGCTCCCCTCAGGAGGCTGAAGCTTTCTTT
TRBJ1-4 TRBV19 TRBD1 CASSTLGQSNEKLFF TGTGCCAGTAGTACCCTGGGACAGAGTAATGAAAAACTGTTTTTT
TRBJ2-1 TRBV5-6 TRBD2 CASSLAGLADNEQFF TGTGCCAGCAGCTTGGCCGGGCTAGCGGATAATGAGCAGTTCTTC
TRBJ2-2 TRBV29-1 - CSVGDLNTGELFF TGCAGCGTTGGTGACTTAAACACCGGGGAGCTGTTTTTT
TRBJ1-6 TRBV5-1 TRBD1 CASSLETGGQGSPLHF TGCGCCAGCAGCTTGGAGACAGGGGGGCAAGGTTCACCCCTCCACTTT
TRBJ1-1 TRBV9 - CASSVVGVGHTEAFF TGTGCCAGCAGCGTAGTTGGAGTAGGTCACACTGAAGCTTTCTTT
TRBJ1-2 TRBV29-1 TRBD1 CSVSGQGAYGYTF TGCAGCGTTTCTGGACAGGGCGCCTATGGCTACACCTTC
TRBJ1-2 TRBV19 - CASSIGAGKYGYTF TGTGCCAGTAGTATAGGAGCAGGGAAGTATGGCTACACCTTC
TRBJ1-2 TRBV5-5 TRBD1 CASSPGPGQGLPQAF TGTGCCAGCAGCCCCGGTCCGGGACAGGGGCTTCCTCAGGCCTTC
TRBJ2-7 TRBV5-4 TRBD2 CASSLRLAGGIYEQYF TGTGCCAGCAGCCTTAGACTAGCGGGGGGTATATACGAGCAGTACTTC
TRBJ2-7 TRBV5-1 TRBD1 CASSLSTGTGGFYEQYF TGCGCCAGCAGCTTGTCAACCGGGACAGGGGGATTCTACGAGCAGTACTTC
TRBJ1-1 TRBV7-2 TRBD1 CASSLTGSPTEAFF TGTGCCAGCAGCTTGACAGGGAGCCCCACTGAAGCTTTCTTT
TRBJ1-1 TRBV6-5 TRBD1 CASSRDRGSTEAFF TGTGCCAGCAGCCGGGACAGAGGATCCACTGAAGCTTTCTTT
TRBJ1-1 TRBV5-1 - CASFDTKRPTEAFF TGCGCCAGCTTCGATACAAAACGCCCCACTGAAGCTTTCTTT
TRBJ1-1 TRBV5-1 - CASSLELPPGDGTEAFF TGCGCCAGCAGCTTGGAACTCCCCCCCGGGGATGGCACTGAAGCTTTCTTT
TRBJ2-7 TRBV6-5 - CASSRGGRSSYEQYF TGTGCCAGCAGCCGCGGGGGCCGCAGCTCCTACGAGCAGTACTTC
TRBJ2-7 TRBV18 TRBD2 CASSRSGGAYEQYF TGTGCCAGCTCCCGTAGCGGGGGGGCCTACGAGCAGTACTTC
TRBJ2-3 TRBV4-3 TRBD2 CASSQELSSGKDTQYF TGCGCCAGCAGCCAAGAATTGTCTAGCGGGAAAGATACGCAGTATTTT
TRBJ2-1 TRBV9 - CASSVALASPYNEQFF TGTGCCAGCAGCGTAGCTCTAGCGTCTCCTTACAATGAGCAGTTCTTC
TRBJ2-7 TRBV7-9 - CASSLSTAREQYF TGTGCCAGCAGCTTATCAACGGCGCGGGAGCAGTACTTC
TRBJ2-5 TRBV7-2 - CASSRRLGRGLGETQYF TGTGCCAGCAGCCGCCGCCTGGGCAGGGGATTAGGAGAGACCCAGTACTTC
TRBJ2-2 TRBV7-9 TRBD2 CASSISGRASSPTAGELFF TGTGCCAGCAGCATTAGCGGGAGGGCCTCGTCGCCTACCGCCGGGGAGCTGTTTTTT
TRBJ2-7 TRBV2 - CASTRQRDYEQYF TGTGCCAGCACGCGTCAGCGAGACTACGAGCAGTACTTC
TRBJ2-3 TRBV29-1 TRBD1 CSVRYLQTGGTDTQYF TGCAGCGTTCGCTACCTTCAGACAGGGGGTACAGATACGCAGTATTTT
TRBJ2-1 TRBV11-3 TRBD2 CASSGTSGPYSYNEQFF TGTGCCAGCAGTGGGACTAGCGGCCCCTACTCCTACAATGAGCAGTTCTTC
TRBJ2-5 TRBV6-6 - CASSPVRETQYF TGTGCCAGCAGCCCCGTCCGGGAGACCCAGTACTTC
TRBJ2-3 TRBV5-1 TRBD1 CASSSRTGGSDTQYF TGCGCCAGCAGCTCCAGGACAGGGGGGTCAGATACGCAGTATTTT
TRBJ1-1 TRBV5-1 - CASSTGSNTEAFF TGCGCCAGCAGCACAGGGTCGAACACTGAAGCTTTCTTT
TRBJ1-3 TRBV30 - CAWSHPGAPGNTIYF TGTGCCTGGAGCCACCCAGGGGCGCCGGGAAACACCATATATTTT
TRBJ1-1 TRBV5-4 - CASSLDSWNTEAFF TGTGCCAGCAGCTTGGATTCGTGGAACACTGAAGCTTTCTTT
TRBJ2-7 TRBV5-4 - CASSPRRGFHEQYF TGTGCCAGCAGCCCCCGTAGAGGGTTCCACGAGCAGTACTTC
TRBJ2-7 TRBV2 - CASSLQGYRYEQYF TGTGCCAGCAGCCTACAGGGTTATCGTTACGAGCAGTACTTC
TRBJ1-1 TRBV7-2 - CASSLLGAMNTEAFF TGTGCCAGCAGCCTCTTGGGAGCCATGAACACTGAAGCTTTCTTT
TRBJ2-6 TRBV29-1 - CSVSGSSGANVLTF TGCAGCGTATCGGGTAGCTCTGGGGCCAACGTCCTGACTTTC
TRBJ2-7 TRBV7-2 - CASSFPGGHRSGEQYF TGTGCCAGCAGCTTCCCCGGGGGGCACCGATCCGGCGAGCAGTACTTC
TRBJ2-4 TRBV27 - CASSRLSGSANIQYF TGTGCCAGCAGTCGCCTTTCGGGATCGGCAAACATTCAGTACTTC
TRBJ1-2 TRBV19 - CASSPSLARGGEDYGYTF TGTGCCAGTAGTCCCTCATTGGCGAGGGGGGGCGAGGACTATGGCTACACCTTC
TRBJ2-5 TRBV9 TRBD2 CASSEGVTSGGKETQYF TGTGCCAGCAGCGAGGGAGTAACTAGCGGGGGGAAAGAGACCCAGTACTTC
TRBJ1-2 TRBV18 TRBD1 CASSPRQGDGYTF TGTGCCAGCTCACCAAGACAGGGGGATGGCTACACCTTC
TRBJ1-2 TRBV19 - CASTSERQGNYGYTF TGTGCCAGTACCTCAGAGAGGCAGGGAAACTATGGCTACACCTTC
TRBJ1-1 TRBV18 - CASSPGASTEAFF TGTGCCAGCTCACCAGGGGCATCCACTGAAGCTTTCTTT
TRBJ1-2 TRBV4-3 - CASSQGAFYYGYTF TGCGCCAGCAGCCAAGGGGCCTTCTACTATGGCTACACCTTC
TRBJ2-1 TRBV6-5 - CASSYGAGPYNEQFF TGTGCCAGCAGTTACGGGGCAGGTCCCTACAATGAGCAGTTCTTC
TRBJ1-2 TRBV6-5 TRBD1 CASSYSNRGQNGYTF TGTGCCAGCAGTTACTCTAACAGGGGGCAAAATGGCTACACCTTC
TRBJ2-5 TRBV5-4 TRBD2 CASSLSGRAEKTQYF TGTGCCAGCAGCTTGAGCGGGAGGGCTGAGAAGACCCAGTACTTC
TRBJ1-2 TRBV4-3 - CASSQELLSPAYGYTF TGCGCCAGCAGCCAAGAACTTCTCTCTCCTGCCTATGGCTACACCTTC
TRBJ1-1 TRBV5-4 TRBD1 CASSSRDRVYGTEAFF TGTGCCAGCAGCTCCCGGGACAGGGTGTACGGCACTGAAGCTTTCTTT
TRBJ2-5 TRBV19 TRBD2 CASSPGTSGGPGETQYF TGTGCCAGTAGTCCCGGGACTAGCGGGGGGCCGGGAGAGACCCAGTACTTC
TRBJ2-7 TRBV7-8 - CASSILYEQYF TGTGCCAGCAGCATTCTCTACGAGCAGTACTTC
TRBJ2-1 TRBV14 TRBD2 CASSSRLAGGWNEQFF TGTGCCAGCAGCTCCCGACTAGCGGGGGGTTGGAATGAGCAGTTCTTC